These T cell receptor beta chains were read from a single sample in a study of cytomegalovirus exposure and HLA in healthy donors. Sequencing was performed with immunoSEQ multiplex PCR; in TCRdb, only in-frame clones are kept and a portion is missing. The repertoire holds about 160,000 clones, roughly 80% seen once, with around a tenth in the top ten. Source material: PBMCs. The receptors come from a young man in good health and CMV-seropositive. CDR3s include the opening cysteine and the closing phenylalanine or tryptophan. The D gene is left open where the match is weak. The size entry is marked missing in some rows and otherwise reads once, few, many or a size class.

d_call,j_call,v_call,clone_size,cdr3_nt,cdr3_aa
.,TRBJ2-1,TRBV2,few,TGTGCCAGCAGTGAATACGGATTAGCACACAATGAGCAGTTCTTC,CASSEYGLAHNEQFF
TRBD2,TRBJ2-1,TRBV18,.,TGTGCCAGCTCACTCGATGGACTAGCCTACCGGTTCTTC,CASSLDGLAYRFF
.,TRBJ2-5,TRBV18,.,TGTGCCAGTCGATCGGACAGCCAAGAGACCCAGTACTTC,CASRSDSQETQYF
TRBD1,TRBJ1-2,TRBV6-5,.,TGTGCCAGCAGTTACGGACAGGGGGAAGGCTACACCTTC,CASSYGQGEGYTF
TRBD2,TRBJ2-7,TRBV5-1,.,TGCGCCAGCTCCGCGGGGGGTACCTACGAGCAGTACTTC,CASSAGGTYEQYF
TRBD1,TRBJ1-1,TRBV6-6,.,TGTGCCAGCAGTCCGGGACAGGGGTATGGGAACACTGAAGCTTTCTTT,CASSPGQGYGNTEAFF
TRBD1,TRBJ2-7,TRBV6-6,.,TGTGCCAGCAGTGCCGGGACAGGGACGTACGAGCAGTACTTC,CASSAGTGTYEQYF
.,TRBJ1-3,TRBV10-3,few,TGTGCCATCAGTCGAACCCTCCTAGACTCTGGAAACACCATATATTTT,CAISRTLLDSGNTIYF
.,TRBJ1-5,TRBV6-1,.,TGTGCCAGCAGTGAAGGGGCGGGTTATAGCAATCAGCCCCAGCATTTT,CASSEGAGYSNQPQHF
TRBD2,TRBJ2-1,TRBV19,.,TGTGCCAGTAGCCCGGGACTAGAATACAATGAGCAGTTCTTC,CASSPGLEYNEQFF
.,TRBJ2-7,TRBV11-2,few,TGTGCCAGCAGCTTAGGCGCAGGGTTCTACGAGCAGTACTTC,CASSLGAGFYEQYF
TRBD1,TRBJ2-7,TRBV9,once,TGTGCCAGCAGCGAGACAGGGAGTCCCTACGAGCAGTACTTC,CASSETGSPYEQYF
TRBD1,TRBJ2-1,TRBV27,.,TGTGCCAGCAGCCTGACAGGGGGCAATGAGCAGTTCTTC,CASSLTGGNEQFF
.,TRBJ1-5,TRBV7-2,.,TGTGCCAGCAGCTCCTTAGGGGGTAGCAATCAGCCCCAGCATTTT,CASSSLGGSNQPQHF
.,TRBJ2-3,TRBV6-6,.,TGTGCCAGCAGTTCCTTAGTGGGGGGGCCGGCAGATACGCAGTATTTT,CASSSLVGGPADTQYF
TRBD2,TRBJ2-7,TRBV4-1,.,TGCGCCAGCAGCCAAGTCAGCCCCGCTAGCGGGGAGAAGCCCTACGAGCAGTACTTC,CASSQVSPASGEKPYEQYF
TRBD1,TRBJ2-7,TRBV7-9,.,TGTGCCAGCAGCGGGGACAGGGGCTGGGACGAGCAGTACTTC,CASSGDRGWDEQYF